The present T cell receptor beta chain was sequenced within a study of a mutant IDH1 vaccine in newly diagnosed glioma. The overall study: Visit V12 was scheduled at week 35 and visit V13 at week 47. Findings of the study overall: With respect to changes in top peripheral T cell clonotypes, pseudoprogression seemed unrelated.

Repertoires were generated with immunoSEQ multiplex PCR, while TCRdb's copy carries only in-frame clones and drops some. Here the sample spans some 47,000 clones, around 81% being singletons. Described time point: week 35, safety follow-up. A 20-mer mutant IDH1 peptide at 300 ug was injected subcutaneously with topical imiquimod. The CDR3 has 14 residues. The germline V gene encodes CDR1 SGHRS and CDR2 YFSETQ. Trimming removed 4 bases at V and 4 bases at J, with 11 bases between. Points on this clone: The target antigen is unknown.

The material was PBMCs, obtained from a glioma patient whose treatment included an IDH1 peptide vaccine. The TCR sequence derives from a woman in her thirties or forties with glioma. Some clones in this sample may be carry-over from other donors' samples. This chain joins TRBV5-1 and TRBJ1-4; D uncertain. CDR3 DNA: TGCGCCAGCAGCAGAGACCCGGATAATGAAAAACTGTTTTTT. This encodes CASSRDPDNEKLFF.